Listed below are T cell receptor beta chains from one sample, sequenced in a study of blood T cell repertoires in COVID-19. Only in-frame clones appear in the TCRdb table, and some are missing; sequencing was by immunoSEQ multiplex PCR. The sample carries 200,000 to 250,000 clones, 70% to 90% recorded once. Sequencing input: peripheral blood. All receptors come from a young woman who had recovered from COVID-19. CDR3s include the opening cysteine and the closing phenylalanine or tryptophan. Fields, in order: J gene, D gene, clone size, V gene, CDR3 DNA, CDR3 protein. D genes are given only for firm matches. Some rows mark clone size as missing; the rest say once, few, many or name a class of expanded clone.

J gene: TRBJ1-2; D gene: TRBD1; clone size: NA; V gene: TRBV3-1/TRBV3-2; CDR3 DNA: TGTGCCAGCAGCCAAGATTTAGGACAGGGGACGTACTATGGCTACACCTTC; CDR3 protein: CASSQDLGQGTYYGYTF
J gene: TRBJ2-2; D gene: TRBD2; clone size: NA; V gene: TRBV10-1; CDR3 DNA: TGCGCCAGCAGTCCCCGGACTAGCGGATACGTCTCCGGGGAGCTGTTTTTT; CDR3 protein: CASSPRTSGYVSGELFF
J gene: TRBJ2-1; D gene: TRBD1; clone size: once; V gene: TRBV4-2; CDR3 DNA: TGTGCCGGGGGGACAGGGGGCTTCAATGAGCAGTTCTTC; CDR3 protein: CAGGTGGFNEQFF
J gene: TRBJ2-7; D gene: TRBD1; clone size: NA; V gene: TRBV4-1; CDR3 DNA: TGCGCCAGCAGCTACGGGACAGGGAACGAGCAGTACTTC; CDR3 protein: CASSYGTGNEQYF
J gene: TRBJ1-3; D gene: NA; clone size: NA; V gene: TRBV6-2/TRBV6-3; CDR3 DNA: TGTGCCAGCAGTTCCTCGACAGAATTCTCTGGAAACACCATATATTTT; CDR3 protein: CASSSSTEFSGNTIYF
J gene: TRBJ2-5; D gene: NA; clone size: NA; V gene: TRBV24-1; CDR3 DNA: TGTGCCACCAGCGAAAAACCGGGTCTACAAGAGACCCAGTACTTC; CDR3 protein: CATSEKPGLQETQYF
J gene: TRBJ2-7; D gene: TRBD1; clone size: NA; V gene: TRBV20-1; CDR3 DNA: TGCAGTGCTCAGGGGGCCTACGAGCAGTACTTC; CDR3 protein: CSAQGAYEQYF
J gene: TRBJ1-5; D gene: NA; clone size: few; V gene: TRBV5-4; CDR3 DNA: TGTGCCAGCAGCTTGGCACCGGTCCCCAATCAGCCCCAGCATTTT; CDR3 protein: CASSLAPVPNQPQHF
J gene: TRBJ2-3; D gene: TRBD2; clone size: NA; V gene: TRBV29-1; CDR3 DNA: TGCAGCGTCGGGAGGGGGGGAACAGATACGCAGTATTTT; CDR3 protein: CSVGRGGTDTQYF
J gene: TRBJ1-4; D gene: TRBD1; clone size: NA; V gene: TRBV4-2; CDR3 DNA: TGTGCCAGCAGCCACGAAGGACAGGGTGGGGAAAAACTGTTTTTT; CDR3 protein: CASSHEGQGGEKLFF
J gene: TRBJ1-4; D gene: NA; clone size: NA; V gene: TRBV30; CDR3 DNA: TGTGCCACGACAGTTAATCATGAAAAACTGTTTTTT; CDR3 protein: CATTVNHEKLFF
J gene: TRBJ2-7; D gene: TRBD1; clone size: NA; V gene: TRBV9; CDR3 DNA: TGTGCCAGCAGCGCCGGGACAGGGAACGAGCAGTACTTC; CDR3 protein: CASSAGTGNEQYF
J gene: TRBJ1-5; D gene: NA; clone size: NA; V gene: TRBV15; CDR3 DNA: TGTGCCACCAGCAGAACAGGTTCCAATCAGCCCCAGCATTTT; CDR3 protein: CATSRTGSNQPQHF
J gene: TRBJ1-4; D gene: NA; clone size: few; V gene: TRBV7-9; CDR3 DNA: TGTGCCAGCAGCTTACAGGCAGTTGATGAAAAACTGTTTTTT; CDR3 protein: CASSLQAVDEKLFF
J gene: TRBJ2-5; D gene: NA; clone size: NA; V gene: TRBV11-2; CDR3 DNA: TGTGCCAGCAGCTTCCCGTTACTGGGGGGAGAGACCCAGTACTTC; CDR3 protein: CASSFPLLGGETQYF
J gene: TRBJ2-1; D gene: TRBD1; clone size: NA; V gene: TRBV4-3; CDR3 DNA: TGCGCCAGCAGCCAAGATAAAGGACAGGGAGTGGTAAATGAGCAGTTCTTC; CDR3 protein: CASSQDKGQGVVNEQFF
J gene: TRBJ2-7; D gene: NA; clone size: few; V gene: TRBV25-1; CDR3 DNA: TGTGCCAGCACCATAGAGGGGGTCTACGAGCAGTACTTC; CDR3 protein: CASTIEGVYEQYF
J gene: TRBJ1-1; D gene: NA; clone size: NA; V gene: TRBV11-2; CDR3 DNA: TGTGCCAGCAGCCCAAGGGTAAGGGGTAGCACTGAAGCTTTCTTT; CDR3 protein: CASSPRVRGSTEAFF
J gene: TRBJ2-3; D gene: TRBD1; clone size: NA; V gene: TRBV29-1; CDR3 DNA: TGCAGCGTTGCCAGGGGGCGGGATACGCAGTATTTT; CDR3 protein: CSVARGRDTQYF
J gene: TRBJ2-5; D gene: TRBD2; clone size: NA; V gene: TRBV5-1; CDR3 DNA: TGCGCCAGCAGCTTGGGGGGACTAGCGGGAGGAGAGACCCAGTACTTC; CDR3 protein: CASSLGGLAGGETQYF
J gene: TRBJ1-1; D gene: NA; clone size: once; V gene: TRBV7-9; CDR3 DNA: TGTGCCAGCAGCTCCCCCACGAGGAGGGGCCCGAACACTGAAGCTTTCTTT; CDR3 protein: CASSSPTRRGPNTEAFF
J gene: TRBJ2-5; D gene: TRBD2; clone size: NA; V gene: TRBV7-6; CDR3 DNA: TGTGCCAGCAGCCCACCGGGCGGGAGCGGGAGAGAGACCCAGTACTTC; CDR3 protein: CASSPPGGSGRETQYF
J gene: TRBJ2-1; D gene: TRBD2; clone size: NA; V gene: TRBV30; CDR3 DNA: TGTGCCGGGACCGCGACTAGCGGGGATTACAATGAGCAGTTCTTC; CDR3 protein: CAGTATSGDYNEQFF
J gene: TRBJ2-1; D gene: NA; clone size: NA; V gene: TRBV27; CDR3 DNA: TGTGCCAGCAGACCCTTCGACGGGGGATACAATGAGCAGTTCTTC; CDR3 protein: CASRPFDGGYNEQFF
J gene: TRBJ2-1; D gene: NA; clone size: NA; V gene: TRBV19; CDR3 DNA: TGTGCCAGTAGTAAAACCGACTCCCTCTACAATGAGCAGTTCTTC; CDR3 protein: CASSKTDSLYNEQFF
J gene: TRBJ1-6; D gene: NA; clone size: NA; V gene: TRBV24-1; CDR3 DNA: TGTGCCACCAGTGAGAGGTTGTGGGGCACACTTAGCCATTCACCCCTCCACTTT; CDR3 protein: CATSERLWGTLSHSPLHF
J gene: TRBJ2-7; D gene: NA; clone size: NA; V gene: TRBV6-2/TRBV6-3; CDR3 DNA: TGTGCCAGCAGTTACTCTTCCTACTACGAGCAGTACTTC; CDR3 protein: CASSYSSYYEQYF
J gene: TRBJ2-7; D gene: TRBD2; clone size: NA; V gene: TRBV6-5; CDR3 DNA: TGTGCCGTCAGCGGGGGATACGAGCAGTACTTC; CDR3 protein: CAVSGGYEQYF
J gene: TRBJ1-5; D gene: NA; clone size: NA; V gene: TRBV19; CDR3 DNA: TGTGCCAGTATCAGGGATCGGTTCGATAATCAGCCCCAGCATTTT; CDR3 protein: CASIRDRFDNQPQHF
J gene: TRBJ2-7; D gene: NA; clone size: NA; V gene: TRBV7-6; CDR3 DNA: TGTGCCAGCAGCTTAATGGGGGACATAGCCTACGAGCAGTACTTC; CDR3 protein: CASSLMGDIAYEQYF
J gene: TRBJ2-6; D gene: NA; clone size: once; V gene: TRBV19; CDR3 DNA: TGTGCCAGTAGTATAGGGAGGGACTTTCACTTTTCTGGGGCCAACGTCCTGACTTTC; CDR3 protein: CASSIGRDFHFSGANVLTF
J gene: TRBJ2-5; D gene: TRBD2; clone size: NA; V gene: TRBV3-1/TRBV3-2; CDR3 DNA: TGTGCCAGCAGCCAAGCCCTTGGCGGGAGGGCGGGGGAGACCCAGTACTTC; CDR3 protein: CASSQALGGRAGETQYF
J gene: TRBJ2-1; D gene: TRBD2; clone size: NA; V gene: TRBV9; CDR3 DNA: TGTGCCAGCAGCGTAAGTAGCGGGAGAAAGAATGAGCAGTTCTTC; CDR3 protein: CASSVSSGRKNEQFF
J gene: TRBJ1-2; D gene: NA; clone size: NA; V gene: TRBV2; CDR3 DNA: TGTGCCAGCAGTGAGATTGGCTCGAGGCGGAATGGCTACACCTTC; CDR3 protein: CASSEIGSRRNGYTF
J gene: TRBJ2-6; D gene: TRBD1; clone size: NA; V gene: TRBV4-3; CDR3 DNA: TGCGCCAGCAGCCAAGTTCAGGGGGCTGGGGCCAACGTCCTGACTTTC; CDR3 protein: CASSQVQGAGANVLTF
J gene: TRBJ2-2; D gene: NA; clone size: NA; V gene: TRBV4-2; CDR3 DNA: TGTGCCAGCAGCCAAGTGCTAGAGCGTCACACCGGGGAGCTGTTTTTT; CDR3 protein: CASSQVLERHTGELFF
J gene: TRBJ2-2; D gene: TRBD2; clone size: NA; V gene: TRBV4-1; CDR3 DNA: TGCGCCAGCAGCCAAAGTAGCGGGATATTCACCGGGGAGCTGTTTTTT; CDR3 protein: CASSQSSGIFTGELFF
J gene: TRBJ2-1; D gene: NA; clone size: NA; V gene: TRBV4-1; CDR3 DNA: TGCGCCAGCAGCCAAGATCTTCGGTCGAGCTCCTACAATGAGCAGTTCTTC; CDR3 protein: CASSQDLRSSSYNEQFF
J gene: TRBJ2-7; D gene: NA; clone size: NA; V gene: TRBV30; CDR3 DNA: TGTGCCTGGAGCCACTCCTACGAGCAGTACTTC; CDR3 protein: CAWSHSYEQYF
J gene: TRBJ2-3; D gene: TRBD2; clone size: NA; V gene: TRBV30; CDR3 DNA: TGTGCCTGGGGGGCCAGCGGGAGTATCACAGATACGCAGTATTTT; CDR3 protein: CAWGASGSITDTQYF
J gene: TRBJ2-7; D gene: NA; clone size: NA; V gene: TRBV7-9; CDR3 DNA: TGTGCCAGCAGCGTCGACAGATGGGAGCAGTACTTC; CDR3 protein: CASSVDRWEQYF
J gene: TRBJ2-2; D gene: NA; clone size: NA; V gene: TRBV13; CDR3 DNA: TGTGCCAGCAGCCTTCTCGGCGGGGAGCTGTTTTTT; CDR3 protein: CASSLLGGELFF
J gene: TRBJ2-1; D gene: NA; clone size: NA; V gene: TRBV19; CDR3 DNA: TGTGCCAGTAGTTGGGCGGGTAGGATGGAGCAGTTCTTC; CDR3 protein: CASSWAGRMEQFF
J gene: TRBJ1-1; D gene: TRBD1; clone size: NA; V gene: TRBV18; CDR3 DNA: TGTGCCAGCTCACCAGGACAGGGGCCGAACACTGAAGCTTTCTTT; CDR3 protein: CASSPGQGPNTEAFF
J gene: TRBJ1-6; D gene: TRBD1; clone size: NA; V gene: TRBV7-2; CDR3 DNA: TGTGCCAGCAGCGACCGGGACAGGGGGCGATCACCCCTCCACTTT; CDR3 protein: CASSDRDRGRSPLHF
J gene: TRBJ2-7; D gene: NA; clone size: few; V gene: TRBV27; CDR3 DNA: TGTGCCAGCAAGGAGGGGGCAGCCCGGACCTACGAGCAGTACTTC; CDR3 protein: CASKEGAARTYEQYF
J gene: TRBJ2-1; D gene: NA; clone size: NA; V gene: TRBV7-9; CDR3 DNA: TGTGCCAGCGAGGCCGTACACAATGAGCAGTTCTTC; CDR3 protein: CASEAVHNEQFF
J gene: TRBJ1-5; D gene: NA; clone size: NA; V gene: TRBV15; CDR3 DNA: TGTGCCACCAGCAGAGCAGATAGCAATCAGCCCCAGCATTTT; CDR3 protein: CATSRADSNQPQHF
J gene: TRBJ2-7; D gene: TRBD2; clone size: few; V gene: TRBV28; CDR3 DNA: TGTGCCAGCGGGACTAGCGGATACTACGAGCAGTACTTC; CDR3 protein: CASGTSGYYEQYF